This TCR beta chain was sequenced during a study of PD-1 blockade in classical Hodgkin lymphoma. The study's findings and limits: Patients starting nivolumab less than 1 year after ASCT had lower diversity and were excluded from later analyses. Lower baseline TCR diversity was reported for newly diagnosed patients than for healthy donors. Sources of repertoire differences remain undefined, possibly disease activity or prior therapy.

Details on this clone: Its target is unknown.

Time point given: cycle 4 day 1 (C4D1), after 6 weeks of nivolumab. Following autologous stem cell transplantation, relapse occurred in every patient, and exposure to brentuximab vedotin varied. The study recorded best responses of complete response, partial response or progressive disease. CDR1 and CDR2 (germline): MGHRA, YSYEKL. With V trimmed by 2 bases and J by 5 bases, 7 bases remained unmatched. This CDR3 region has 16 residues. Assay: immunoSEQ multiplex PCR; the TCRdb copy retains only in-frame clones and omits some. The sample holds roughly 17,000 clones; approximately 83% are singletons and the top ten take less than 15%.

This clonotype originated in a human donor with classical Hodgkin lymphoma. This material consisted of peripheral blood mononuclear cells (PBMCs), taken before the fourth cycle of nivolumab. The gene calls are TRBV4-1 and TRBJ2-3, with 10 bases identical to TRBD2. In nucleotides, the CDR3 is TGCGCCAGCAGCCAAACTAGCGGGGTGTTACTAGATACGCAGTATTTT. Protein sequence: CASSQTSGVLLDTQYF.